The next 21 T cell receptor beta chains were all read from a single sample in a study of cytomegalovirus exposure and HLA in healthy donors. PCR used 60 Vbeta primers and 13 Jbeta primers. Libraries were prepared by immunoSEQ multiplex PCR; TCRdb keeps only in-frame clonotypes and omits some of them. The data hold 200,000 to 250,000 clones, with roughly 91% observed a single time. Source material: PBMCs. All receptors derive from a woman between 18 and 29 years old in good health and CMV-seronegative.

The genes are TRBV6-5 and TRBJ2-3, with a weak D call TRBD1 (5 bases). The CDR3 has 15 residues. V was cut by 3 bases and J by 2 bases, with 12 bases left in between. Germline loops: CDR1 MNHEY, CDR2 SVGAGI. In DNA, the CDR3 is TGTGCCAGCAGTTATGACAGACCCTACACAGATACGCAGTATTTT. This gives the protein CASSYDRPYTDTQYF.

The CDR3 region is CASRGTGGGSYNEQFF. For the CDR3, the DNA is TGTGCCAGCAGGGGAACAGGGGGAGGCTCCTACAATGAGCAGTTCTTC. The J gene is TRBJ2-1, the V gene TRBV9; 8 nucleotides match TRBD1. CDR1 and CDR2 (germline): SGDLS, YYNGEE. V was pared by 5 bases and J by 0 bases, with 7 bases of the junction left unmatched. This CDR3 has 16 residues.

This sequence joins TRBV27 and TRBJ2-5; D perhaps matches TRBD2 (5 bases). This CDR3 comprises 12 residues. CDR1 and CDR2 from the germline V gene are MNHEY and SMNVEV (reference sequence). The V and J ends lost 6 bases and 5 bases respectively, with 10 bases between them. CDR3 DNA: TGTGCCAGCAGCCTCCGCGGGGAGACCCAGTACTTC. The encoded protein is CASSLRGETQYF.

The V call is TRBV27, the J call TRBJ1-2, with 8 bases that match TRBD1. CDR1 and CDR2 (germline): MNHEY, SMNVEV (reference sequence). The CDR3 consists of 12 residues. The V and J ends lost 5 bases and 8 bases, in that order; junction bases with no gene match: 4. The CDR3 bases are TGTGCCAGCAGTCGGGACAGGTTAGGCTACACCTTC. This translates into CASSRDRLGYTF.

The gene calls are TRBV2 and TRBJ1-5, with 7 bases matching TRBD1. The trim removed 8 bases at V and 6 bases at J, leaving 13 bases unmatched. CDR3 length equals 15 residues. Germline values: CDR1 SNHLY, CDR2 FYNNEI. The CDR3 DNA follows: TGTGCCAGCGGGTCCGGGACAGCGGGTGGTCAGCCCCAGCATTTT. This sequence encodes CASGSGTAGGQPQHF.

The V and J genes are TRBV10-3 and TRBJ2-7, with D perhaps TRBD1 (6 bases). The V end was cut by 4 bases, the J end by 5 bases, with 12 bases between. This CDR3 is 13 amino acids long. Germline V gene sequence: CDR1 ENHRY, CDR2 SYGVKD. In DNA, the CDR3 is TGTGCCATCAGTGGACAGGTGAGAAACGAGCAGTACTTC. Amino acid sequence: CAISGQVRNEQYF.

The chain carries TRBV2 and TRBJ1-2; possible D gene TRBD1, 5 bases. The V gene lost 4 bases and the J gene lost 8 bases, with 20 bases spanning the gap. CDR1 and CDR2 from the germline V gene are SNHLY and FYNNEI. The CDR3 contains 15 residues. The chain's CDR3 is CASSATSQGSGGYTF. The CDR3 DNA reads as TGTGCCAGCAGTGCCACAAGTCAGGGAAGTGGAGGCTACACCTTC.

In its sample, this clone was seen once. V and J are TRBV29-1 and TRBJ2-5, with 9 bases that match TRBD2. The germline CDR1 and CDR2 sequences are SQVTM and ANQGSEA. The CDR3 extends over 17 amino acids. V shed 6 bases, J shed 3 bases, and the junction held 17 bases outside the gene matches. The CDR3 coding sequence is TGCAGCGTCCCGAAGGGCCTTGCGGGAGGGTTGGAAGAGACCCAGTACTTC. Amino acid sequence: CSVPKGLAGGLEETQYF.

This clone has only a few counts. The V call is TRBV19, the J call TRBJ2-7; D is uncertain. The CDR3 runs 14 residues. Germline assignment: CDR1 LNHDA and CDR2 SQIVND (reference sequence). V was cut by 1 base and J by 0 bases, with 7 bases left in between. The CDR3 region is CASSIGSTSYEQYF. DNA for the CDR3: TGTGCCAGTAGTATAGGAAGCACCTCCTACGAGCAGTACTTC.

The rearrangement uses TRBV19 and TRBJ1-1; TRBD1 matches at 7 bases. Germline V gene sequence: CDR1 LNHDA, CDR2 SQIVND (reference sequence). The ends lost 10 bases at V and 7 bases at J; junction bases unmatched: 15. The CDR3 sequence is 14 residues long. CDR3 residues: CATKQGRGPGEAFF. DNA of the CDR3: TGTGCCACCAAACAGGGGAGAGGACCTGGTGAAGCTTTCTTT.

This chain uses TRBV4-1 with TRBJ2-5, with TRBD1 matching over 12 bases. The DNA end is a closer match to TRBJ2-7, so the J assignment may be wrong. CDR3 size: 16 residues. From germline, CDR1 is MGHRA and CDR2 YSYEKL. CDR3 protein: CASSQGQGALTYEQYF. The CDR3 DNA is TGCGCCAGCAGCCAGGGACAGGGGGCACTAACCTACGAGCAGTACTTC.

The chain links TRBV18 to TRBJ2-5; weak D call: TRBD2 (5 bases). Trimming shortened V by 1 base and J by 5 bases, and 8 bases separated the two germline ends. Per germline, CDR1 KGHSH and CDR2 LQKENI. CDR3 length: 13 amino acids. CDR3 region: CASSPRERETQYF. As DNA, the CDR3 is TGTGCCAGCTCACCACGGGAGAGGGAGACCCAGTACTTC.

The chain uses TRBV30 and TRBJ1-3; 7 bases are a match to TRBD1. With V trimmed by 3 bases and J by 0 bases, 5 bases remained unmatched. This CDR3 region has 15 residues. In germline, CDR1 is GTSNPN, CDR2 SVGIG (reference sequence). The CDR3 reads CAWSAQGFSGNTIYF. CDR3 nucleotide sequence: TGTGCCTGGAGCGCACAGGGGTTCTCTGGAAACACCATATATTTT. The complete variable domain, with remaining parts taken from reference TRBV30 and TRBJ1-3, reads SQTIHQWPATLVQPVGSPLSLECTVEGTSNPNLYWYRQAAGRGLQLLFYSVGIGQISSEVPQNLSASRPQDRQFILSSKKLLLSDSGFYLCAWSAQGFSGNTIYFGEGSWLTVV.

The CDR3 sequence is CATSRDRGQGSEKLFF. The CDR3 region has the DNA TGTGCCACCAGCAGAGATCGTGGGCAGGGGTCAGAAAAACTGTTTTTT. The chain uses TRBV15 and TRBJ1-4, with D possibly being TRBD1 (6 bases). The germline gives CDR1 LNHNV, CDR2 YYDKDF (reference sequence). CDR3 size: 16 residues. V lost 0 bases, J lost 8 bases, and 16 bases lay in between.

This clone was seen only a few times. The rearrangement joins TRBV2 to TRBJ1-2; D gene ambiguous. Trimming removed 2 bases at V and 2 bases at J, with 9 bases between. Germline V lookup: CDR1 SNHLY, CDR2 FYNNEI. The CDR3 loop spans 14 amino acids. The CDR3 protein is CASSEQTGNYGYTF. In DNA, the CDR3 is TGTGCCAGCAGTGAACAGACGGGAAACTATGGCTACACCTTC.

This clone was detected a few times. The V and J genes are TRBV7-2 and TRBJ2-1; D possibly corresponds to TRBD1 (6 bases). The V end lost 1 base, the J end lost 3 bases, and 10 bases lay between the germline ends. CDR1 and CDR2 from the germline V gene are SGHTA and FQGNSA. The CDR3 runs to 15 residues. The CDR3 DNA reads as TGTGCCAGCAGCTTAGACGGACAGAGCTACAATGAGCAGTTCTTC. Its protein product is CASSLDGQSYNEQFF.

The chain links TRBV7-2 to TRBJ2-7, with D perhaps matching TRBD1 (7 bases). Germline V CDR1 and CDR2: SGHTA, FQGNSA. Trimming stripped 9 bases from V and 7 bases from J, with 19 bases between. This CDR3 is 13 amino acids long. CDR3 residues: CASQQGIGGEQYF. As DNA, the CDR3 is TGTGCCAGTCAACAGGGGATCGGGGGTGAGCAGTACTTC.

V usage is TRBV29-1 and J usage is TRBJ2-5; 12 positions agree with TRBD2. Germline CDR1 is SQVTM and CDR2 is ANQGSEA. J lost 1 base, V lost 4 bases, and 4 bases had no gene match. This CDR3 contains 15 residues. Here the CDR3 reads CSVAQLAGGQETQYF. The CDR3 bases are TGCAGCGTTGCCCAACTAGCGGGGGGCCAAGAGACCCAGTACTTC.

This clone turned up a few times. CDR3 residues: CASSSSGSGETQYF. The DNA of the CDR3 is TGCGCCAGCAGCTCCTCGGGGAGCGGAGAGACCCAGTACTTC. V is TRBV5-1 and J is TRBJ2-5, with D perhaps TRBD2 (5 bases). This CDR3 region has 14 residues. Germline V CDR1 and CDR2: SGHRS, YFSETQ. The V and J ends lost 3 bases and 4 bases respectively, with 13 bases between them.

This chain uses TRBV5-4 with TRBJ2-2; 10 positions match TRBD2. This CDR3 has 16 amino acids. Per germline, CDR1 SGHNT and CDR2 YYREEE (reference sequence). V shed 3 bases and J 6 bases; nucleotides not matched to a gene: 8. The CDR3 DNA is TGTGCCAGCAGCTCGCTAGCGGGGGATTTCGCCGGGGAGCTGTTTTTT. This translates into CASSSLAGDFAGELFF.

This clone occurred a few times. The CDR3 loop reads CASSPKRLAGGKETQYF. As DNA, the CDR3 is TGTGCCAGCAGCCCCAAAAGACTAGCGGGGGGGAAAGAGACCCAGTACTTC. V gene TRBV7-8 combines with J gene TRBJ2-5; 14 bases align to TRBD2. CDR3 length: 17 amino acids. Looked up from germline, CDR1 is SGHVS and CDR2 is FQNEAQ. The V segment lost 5 bases and the J segment 3 bases; nucleotides outside the gene matches: 8.